This T cell receptor (beta chain) was sequenced during a study of cytomegalovirus exposure and HLA in healthy donors. This clone turned up a few times. Germline V gene data show CDR1 as MNHEY and CDR2 as SVGAGI. Losses at the gene ends were 4 bases for V and 4 bases for J; bases not matched to a gene: 7. The CDR3 length is 15 residues. The PCR contained 60 Vbeta and 13 Jbeta primers. Using immunoSEQ multiplex PCR, the repertoire was profiled, and TCRdb retains in-frame clones only, with some absent. The sample lists roughly 110,000 clones; around three quarters were seen once. The V gene is TRBV6-5, the J gene TRBJ2-1, with 7 bases matching TRBD2. This TCR derives from a female donor in good health and CMV-seronegative. The material sequenced was PBMCs. The CDR3: CASSLGLADYNEQFF. The CDR3 bases are TGTGCCAGCAGTTTGGGGCTAGCGGATTACAATGAGCAGTTCTTC.